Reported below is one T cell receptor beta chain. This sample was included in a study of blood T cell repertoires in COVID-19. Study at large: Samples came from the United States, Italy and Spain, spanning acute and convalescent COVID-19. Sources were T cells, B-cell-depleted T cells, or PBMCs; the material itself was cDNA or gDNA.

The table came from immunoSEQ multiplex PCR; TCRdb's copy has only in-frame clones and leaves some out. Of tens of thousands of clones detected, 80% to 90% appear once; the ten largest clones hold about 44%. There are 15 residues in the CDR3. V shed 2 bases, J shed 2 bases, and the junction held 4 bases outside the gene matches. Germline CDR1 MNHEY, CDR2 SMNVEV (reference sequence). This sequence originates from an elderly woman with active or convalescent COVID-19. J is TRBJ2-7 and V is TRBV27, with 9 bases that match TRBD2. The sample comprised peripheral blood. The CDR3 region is CASSLVAGGPYEQYF. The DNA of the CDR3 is TGTGCCAGCAGTTTAGTTGCGGGAGGGCCCTACGAGCAGTACTTC.